The T cell receptor beta chain described here comes from a study of T cell responses to AZD1222 COVID-19 vaccine (TCRdb year 2021). Describing the broader study: AZD1222 recipients given second doses at about 4 weeks or at about 12 weeks were pooled, since spike-specific TCR depth and breadth were not found to differ between the two schedules. TCR sequencing covered roughly 230 trial participants: 200 to 210 given two doses of AZD1222 and 26 given two doses of MenACWY control vaccine. Trial participants were enrolled by age into subgroups of 18-55, 56-69 and 70-plus years, and about 150, 27 and 61 TCR-sequenced participants, respectively, were included in these subgroups. Points the paper makes about the study in general: After two AZD1222 doses, both the breadth and the depth of spike-specific TCRs were significantly higher than at day 0 and than in MenACWY recipients. Conclusions about previously exposed vaccinees are limited because only six or seven AZD1222 recipients were SARS-CoV-2 seropositive at baseline. In the small 56-69-year group, the increase in depth fell short of significance, most likely because of low power. Because no samples from the day 14 peak response were available, repertoires could be characterized only after the peak T cell response. Reportedly, almost half of the unique spike-specific TCRs recognized epitopes lying outside the regions that are mutated in the B.1.351 and B.1.1.7 variants. Participants were mostly white British, with more females than males. The authors suggested clonal diversity may have been underestimated. The whole spike protein was spanned by vaccine-associated CD4 TCRs, and dominant responses were seen in regions 160-218 and 743-854.

Per the publication, the time point label means: baseline before first vaccination. Vaccinee samples were obtained from the UK trials COV001 and COV002, which included a single-blind randomized controlled phase 2/3 trial of AZD1222 (ChAdOx1 nCoV-19) in healthy adults. For TCRbeta chain sequencing, PBMC samples from trial participants were taken at day 0 and at day 28 after the second dose. Per the germline V gene, MNHEY is the CDR1 and SVGAGI is the CDR2. Trimming leaves V shorter by 5 bases and J shorter by 7 bases, with the junction holding 10 bases beyond the gene matches. Including the terminal cysteine and phenylalanine, the CDR3 comprises 15 residues. Of all the DNA, just the CDR3 is kept, 45 bases in frame from base 1. Remarks on this clone: Its antigen is not yet known. The sample holds no much larger clone one base away, and base qualities are not on file.

The CDR3 regions of human TCRbeta chains were analyzed by immunosequencing. The study's own analysis went as follows. TCRs in the repertoires were matched against a reference library of SARS-CoV-2-specific TCRs that had been generated with the MIRA antigen-specificity platform. Breadth meant the fraction of unique TCRs that were SARS-CoV-2-associated, whereas depth meant the fraction of total T cells that were SARS-CoV-2-associated. Using the MIRA data, every spike-specific TCR was mapped to the spike region that the TCR reacted to and assigned to either a CD4 or a CD8 class. Log10-transformed breadth and depth values were compared by one-way ANOVA with Sidak's multiple comparisons tests. In TCRdb, the immuneACCESS table is reduced to in-frame sequences with V and J assigned. These tables do not hold every clone; where another copy was compared, an unresolved V gene accounts for under half, and the others remain unexplained. V and J calls and clone size are as listed in that table; D and trimming were resolved from the DNA. This sample lists 200,000 to 300,000 clones; just over 90% were detected once. 0.55% of the sample belongs to the ten largest clones.

This material consisted of peripheral blood, taken on day 0 of AZD1222 vaccination. The TCR comes from an adult in good health. Recombination joined TRBV6-5 with TRBJ2-2, and TRBD1 matches 7 of the central bases. The sequenced DNA: TGTGCCAGCAGTCCGAGGACAGGATGGGTCGGGGAGCTGTTTTTT. Its amino acids are CASSPRTGWVGELFF.